These 28 T cell receptor beta chains share one sample of origin, sequenced in a study of blood T cell repertoires in COVID-19. This table comes from immunoSEQ multiplex PCR, and its TCRdb copy is limited to in-frame clones, with some not included. Altogether 300,000 to 350,000 clones are present, 80% to 90% being singletons, with the ten largest covering roughly 2.3%. The sequencing sample was made of PBMCs or T cells enriched from blood (not recorded which). These receptors originate from a man aged 25 to 40 who had recovered from COVID-19.

The gene calls are TRBV5-6 and TRBJ2-7, with 8 bases fitting TRBD2. This CDR3 spans 15 amino acids. The germline V gene has CDR1 SGHDT and CDR2 YYEEEE. V lost 1 base to trimming and J lost 3 bases; unmatched junction nucleotides: 6. The DNA of the CDR3 is TGTGCCAGCAGCTTGACCGGGACTAGTGACTACGAGCAGTACTTC. It codes for CASSLTGTSDYEQYF. Looking up the rest from reference TRBV5-6 and TRBJ2-7 gives the full variable domain: DAGVTQSPTHLIKTRGQQVTLRCSPKSGHDTVSWYQQALGQGPQFIFQYYEEEERQRGNFPDRFSGHQFPNYSSELNVNALLLGDSALYLCASSLTGTSDYEQYFGPGTRLTVT.

The chain has TRBV19 and TRBJ2-7, with 7 bases matching TRBD1. The V gene end was trimmed by 4 bases and the J gene end by 5 bases; junction bases not matched to a gene: 14. The CDR3 consists of 16 residues. Germline-derived CDR1 and CDR2 are LNHDA and SQIVND (reference sequence). The CDR3 loop reads CASSTLFRDSGDEQYF. The CDR3 DNA reads TGTGCCAGTAGTACCCTCTTCCGGGACAGCGGCGACGAGCAGTACTTC.

V and J are TRBV12-3 or TRBV12-4 and TRBJ1-2; no clear D. V was trimmed by 10 bases and J by 4 bases, leaving 16 bases between them. The length of the CDR3 is 13 residues. CDR3 DNA sequence: TGTGCCACCGGTTCGCTTTTACGCTATGGCTACACCTTC. This sequence encodes CATGSLLRYGYTF.

The chain uses TRBV2 and TRBJ2-7; D gene unclear. V was clipped by 4 bases and J by 4 bases, with 5 bases between them. This CDR3 is built from 11 residues. Germline V CDR1 and CDR2: SNHLY, FYNNEI. CDR3: CASSATYEQYF. Written as DNA, the CDR3 is TGTGCCAGCAGTGCGACATACGAGCAGTACTTC.

The sample holds a few counts of this clone. The genes are TRBV2 and TRBJ2-1, with 10 bases matching TRBD1. The CDR3 has 16 residues. With V trimmed by 8 bases and J by 6 bases, 13 bases remained unmatched. CDR1 and CDR2 from the germline V gene are SNHLY and FYNNEI. The CDR3 sequence: CASDRAPGQGVNEQFF. CDR3 nucleotide sequence: TGTGCCAGCGACCGGGCCCCCGGACAGGGGGTCAATGAGCAGTTCTTC.

The chain combines TRBV4-2 with TRBJ1-2; 8 bases match TRBD1. CDR3 length: 15 amino acids. Germline trimming cut 5 bases from V and 1 base from J; bases unmatched to any gene: 6. In germline, CDR1 is LGHNA, CDR2 YNFKEQ. As DNA, the CDR3 is TGTGCCAGCAGCTCGACAGGGGATATTAACTATGGCTACACCTTC. The encoded protein is CASSSTGDINYGYTF.

V and J are TRBV9 and TRBJ2-1; tentatively, D is TRBD2 (6 bases). The germline CDR1 and CDR2 sequences are SGDLS and YYNGEE. This CDR3 spans 15 amino acids. V lost 0 bases and J 3 bases, leaving 10 bases between the germline ends. In nucleotides, the CDR3 is TGTGCCAGCAGCGTAGAAGGGACTCACTACAATGAGCAGTTCTTC. It encodes CASSVEGTHYNEQFF.

This clone was observed once. The chain employs TRBV5-1 and TRBJ1-2; TRBD1 matches at 9 bases. Germline V gene data show CDR1 as SGHRS and CDR2 as YFSETQ. Trimming took 5 bases from V and 8 from J; bases not matched to a gene: 13. The CDR3 length is 15 residues. The CDR3 reads CASSPGQGIEDGYTF. The CDR3 nucleotides are TGCGCCAGCAGTCCGGGACAGGGAATTGAGGACGGCTACACCTTC.

In this sample, this clone turned up once. V gene TRBV5-1 combines with J gene TRBJ1-4, with 7 positions matching TRBD1. The CDR3 length is 16 residues. From germline, CDR1 is SGHRS and CDR2 YFSETQ. Trimming removed 4 bases from V and 5 bases from J; junction bases left unmatched: 11. CDR3 nucleotides: TGCGCCAGCAGCCCGGGACAGAATTACGGGAATGAAAAACTGTTTTTT. Translated: CASSPGQNYGNEKLFF.

This clone has a count of ten or more. This sequence joins TRBV6-5 and TRBJ2-5, with 7 bases identical to TRBD2. The CDR3 has 13 amino acids. After removal of 7 bases from V and 7 bases from J, the junction contained 9 bases not matched to a gene. Germline assignment: CDR1 MNHEY and CDR2 SVGAGI. DNA for the CDR3: TGTGCCAGCAACTACCAAACGGGGGGGACCCAGTACTTC. Its protein is CASNYQTGGTQYF.

The chain couples TRBV5-1 to TRBJ1-5, with 10 bases fitting TRBD1. Trimming at V came to 4 bases and at J to 6 bases, leaving 4 bases not matched to a gene. This CDR3 has 14 residues. Per the germline V gene, CDR1 is SGHRS and CDR2 is YFSETQ. The CDR3 loop reads CASSPGQGSQPQHF. For the CDR3, the DNA is TGCGCCAGCAGCCCGGGACAGGGGAGTCAGCCCCAGCATTTT.

The chain joins TRBV3-1 (or the pseudogene TRBV3-2) to TRBJ1-2; a possible D gene is TRBD1 (6 bases). The CDR3 consists of 13 residues. Deletions cut 3 bases from V and 7 bases from J, with 12 bases between. Germline CDR1 and CDR2: LGHDT and YNNKEL (reference sequence). The CDR3 is CASSQLSRGGYTF. DNA for the CDR3: TGTGCCAGCAGCCAGCTAAGCAGGGGTGGCTACACCTTC.

In this sample, this clone turned up once. The chain links TRBV3-1 (or the pseudogene TRBV3-2) to TRBJ1-6; D possibly corresponds to TRBD1 (6 bases). Germline V gives CDR1 LGHDT, CDR2 YNNKEL (reference sequence). V was clipped by 1 base and J by 0 bases, with 13 bases between them. The CDR3 has 18 amino acids. In DNA form, the CDR3 reads TGTGCCAGCAGCCAAGTGGCGGGGGCGAGCTCCTATAATTCACCCCTCCACTTT. It encodes CASSQVAGASSYNSPLHF.

V and J are TRBV29-1 and TRBJ2-1; 15 bases map to TRBD2. Unmatched junction bases numbered 8, after V lost 6 bases and J lost 2 bases. The CDR3 loop spans 17 amino acids. Germline loops: CDR1 SQVTM, CDR2 ANQGSEA. Here the CDR3 reads CSVFGLAGGHTYNEQFF. CDR3 coding DNA: TGCAGCGTCTTTGGACTAGCGGGGGGGCACACCTACAATGAGCAGTTCTTC.

V gene TRBV9 combines with J gene TRBJ1-6; TRBD1 is a possible D gene (5 bases). This CDR3 is built from 13 residues. V lost 2 bases, J lost 8 bases, and 8 bases lay in between. In germline, CDR1 is SGDLS, CDR2 YYNGEE. CDR3 protein: CASSVGLYSPLHF. The CDR3 DNA sequence: TGTGCCAGCAGCGTGGGACTCTATTCACCCCTCCACTTT.

Points on this clone: This sample also contains other DNA sequences that code for the same CDR3. CDR3 DNA sequence: TGCGCCAGCAGCCTGGGAGGGACAGACTATGGCTACACCTTC. Amino acid sequence: CASSLGGTDYGYTF. The rearrangement uses TRBV5-1 and TRBJ1-2, with 7 nucleotides matching TRBD1. This CDR3 is 14 amino acids long. Germline V gene data show CDR1 as SGHRS and CDR2 as YFSETQ. V was clipped by 4 bases and J by 3 bases; unmatched bases: 6.

J is TRBJ1-2 and V is TRBV6-5; a weak D match, TRBD1 (5 bases). Looked up from germline, CDR1 is MNHEY and CDR2 is SVGAGI. Trimming left V 7 bases short and J 1 base short, with 16 bases between. This CDR3 has 15 residues. CDR3 amino acids: CASNPGGEGNYGYTF. The CDR3 DNA sequence: TGTGCCAGCAACCCGGGAGGGGAGGGTAACTATGGCTACACCTTC.

A single count supports this clone. The V and J genes are TRBV19 and TRBJ2-3; 9 nucleotides align to TRBD1. This CDR3 contains 15 residues. J lost 4 bases, V lost 7 bases, and 9 bases had no gene match. The germline CDR1 and CDR2 sequences are LNHDA and SQIVND (reference sequence). CDR3 sequence reads: CASTPGQGLSDTQYF. The CDR3 DNA sequence: TGTGCCAGTACCCCGGGACAGGGATTGTCAGATACGCAGTATTTT.

The chain recombines TRBV5-6 with TRBJ1-1, with D hard to call. Between the trimmed V and J ends, which lost 3 bases and 4 bases, there was a span of 19 bases. This CDR3 contains 16 residues. Looked up from germline, CDR1 is SGHDT and CDR2 is YYEEEE. The CDR3 reads CASSWRVLNRGTEAFF. DNA for the CDR3: TGTGCCAGCAGCTGGAGGGTATTGAATCGGGGCACTGAAGCTTTCTTT. Using reference TRBV5-6 and TRBJ1-1 for the parts outside the CDR3, the full variable domain is DAGVTQSPTHLIKTRGQQVTLRCSPKSGHDTVSWYQQALGQGPQFIFQYYEEEERQRGNFPDRFSGHQFPNYSSELNVNALLLGDSALYLCASSWRVLNRGTEAFFGQGTRLTVV.

The chain recombines TRBV25-1 with TRBJ2-7; tentatively, D is TRBD1 (6 bases). The CDR3 runs 13 residues. V lost 5 bases to trimming and J lost 5 bases, with 13 bases between them. The germline gives CDR1 MGHDK, CDR2 SYGVNS. CDR3 nucleotides: TGTGCCAGCAGTCTCACCACAGGGAACGAGCAGTACTTC. Protein: CASSLTTGNEQYF.

The chain links TRBV6-5 to TRBJ1-5; maybe TRBD1 (5 bases). Germline V gene data show CDR1 as MNHEY and CDR2 as SVGAGI. CDR3 length: 16 residues. V lost 4 bases and J lost 4, with 17 bases in between. The CDR3 sequence is CASSFGTPGGNQPQHF. The CDR3, as DNA: TGTGCCAGCAGTTTCGGGACTCCCGGTGGGAATCAGCCCCAGCATTTT.

In DNA form, the CDR3 reads TGTGCCAGCAGCTGGGGACAGGCCAGGGGAAACACCATATATTTT. This codes for CASSWGQARGNTIYF. The chain couples TRBV5-8 to TRBJ1-3, with 8 bases lining up with TRBD1. Trimming removed 3 bases from V and 4 bases from J; junction bases left unmatched: 6. CDR1 SGHTS and CDR2 YDEGEE come from the germline V gene. The CDR3 contains 15 residues.

V is TRBV25-1 and J is TRBJ1-2; 8 nucleotides match TRBD1. The length of the CDR3 is 11 residues. Looked up from germline, CDR1 is MGHDK and CDR2 is SYGVNS. V dropped 3 bases and J dropped 12; count of bases not matched to a gene: 3. Written as DNA, the CDR3 is TGTGCCAGCAGTGATAGGGACAGGCACACCTTC. This gives the protein CASSDRDRHTF.

The chain has TRBV28 and TRBJ1-2, with a weak D call TRBD1 (6 bases). Germline loops: CDR1 MDHEN, CDR2 SYDVKM. Trimming removed 2 bases from V and 6 bases from J, with 7 bases in between. There are 12 residues in the CDR3. In DNA form, the CDR3 reads TGTGCCAGCAGTTTACAGGGGAATGGCTACACCTTC. Its translation is CASSLQGNGYTF.

The chain carries TRBV24-1 and TRBJ2-2, with 8 nucleotides matching TRBD1. Looked up from germline, CDR1 is KGHDR and CDR2 is SFDVKD. V shed 0 bases and J 2 bases; nucleotides not matched to a gene: 4. The CDR3 length is 17 residues. The CDR3 DNA reads as TGTGCCACCAGTGATTTGCAGACAGGGGCAAACACCGGGGAGCTGTTTTTT. Translating it yields CATSDLQTGANTGELFF.

The chain carries TRBV6-6 and TRBJ1-4; TRBD1 might be the D (6 bases). In germline, CDR1 is MNHNY, CDR2 SVGAGI (reference sequence). V was clipped by 7 bases and J by 7 bases, with 16 bases between them. The CDR3 spans 14 residues. The CDR3 reads CASNLMGAPEKLFF. DNA of the CDR3: TGTGCCAGCAACCTTATGGGGGCGCCTGAAAAACTGTTTTTT.

V usage is TRBV5-5 and J usage is TRBJ2-3, with D maybe TRBD1 (5 bases). The CDR3 is 12 residues long. Germline V gene lookup returns CDR1 SGHKS and CDR2 YYEKEE (reference sequence). With 5 bases removed from V and 4 bases from J, the gap between germline ends came to 8 bases. The CDR3 is CASRQGSDTQYF. The CDR3 region has the DNA TGTGCCAGCAGGCAGGGCTCAGATACGCAGTATTTT. Combining the CDR3 with reference TRBV5-5 and TRBJ2-3 gives the whole variable domain DAGVTQSPTHLIKTRGQQVTLRCSPISGHKSVSWYQQVLGQGPQFIFQYYEKEERGRGNFPDRFSARQFPNYSSELNVNALLLGDSALYLCASRQGSDTQYFGPGTRLTVL.

The chain has TRBV18 and TRBJ1-6, with TRBD1 matching 10 bases. CDR1 and CDR2 from the germline V gene are KGHSH and LQKENI. V shed 4 bases, J shed 7 bases, and the junction held 4 bases outside the gene matches. The CDR3 runs to 15 residues. In nucleotides, the CDR3 is TGTGCCAGCTCACAAGCGGGACAGGGGAATTCACCCCTCCACTTT. Protein sequence: CASSQAGQGNSPLHF.